This TCR beta chain was documented in a study of blood T cell repertoires in COVID-19. About the study: COVID-19 samples collected from the United States, Italy and Spain covered acute and convalescent phases. The analysed material was cDNA or gDNA that came from T cells, B-cell-depleted T cells, or PBMCs.

Original processing methods: Reference gene primer amplification gave nucleated cell count estimates. Libraries were prepared by immunoSEQ multiplex PCR; TCRdb keeps only in-frame clonotypes and omits some of them. The V and J calls and clone size come from that table; D and trimming were worked out from the DNA. Among about 320,000 clones listed, approximately 85% were seen once. This CDR3 is 16 amino acids long. The junction had 2 bases not matched to a gene; V was cut back by 0 bases and J by 5 bases. In germline, CDR1 is SGHTA, CDR2 FQGNSA. This sequence originates from a human donor in a cohort sampled during active COVID-19. The J gene is TRBJ1-5, the V gene TRBV7-2; 12 bases line up with TRBD1. The material sequenced was peripheral blood. The CDR3 here is CASSLAGQGAHQPQHF. CDR3 nucleotide sequence: TGTGCCAGCAGCTTAGCGGGACAGGGGGCGCATCAGCCCCAGCATTTT.